This T cell receptor beta chain derives from a study of circulating and synovial CD4+ cells in juvenile arthritis. Whole-study findings and limits: T cell genome counts differed by at least an order of magnitude between CPL and CD4 samples. Measured synovium overlap likely understates the true shared repertoire.

The repertoire was sequenced with immunoSEQ multiplex PCR; TCRdb's copy has only in-frame clones and lacks some. Found here are tens of thousands of clones, approximately 96% of them singletons; the top ten hold 0.7%. Turning to this clone: Its antigen is unidentified.

V lost 7 bases to trimming and J lost 4 bases, with 13 bases between them. From germline, CDR1 is ENHRY and CDR2 SYGVKD. The CDR3 spans 14 residues. J is TRBJ1-4 and V is TRBV10-3; no clear D gene. This clonotype was obtained from a human donor with juvenile idiopathic arthritis. Sequencing used CD4+ T cells from blood. The CDR3: CAIKRGSDNEKLFF. The DNA of the CDR3 is TGTGCCATCAAGAGAGGGTCGGATAATGAAAAACTGTTTTTT.